This T cell receptor beta chain derives from a study of blood T cell repertoires in COVID-19. On the study more broadly: The United States, Italy and Spain were the sources of the acute and convalescent COVID-19 samples. PBMCs, B-cell-depleted T cells, or T cells provided the cDNA or gDNA that made up the material.

Source study methods: Estimates of nucleated cell counts were drawn from the amplification of reference gene primers. Repertoires were generated with immunoSEQ multiplex PCR, while TCRdb's copy carries only in-frame clones and drops some. The DNA was the basis for D and trimming; V, J and clone size are from that table. The table lists some 58,000 clones, 87% of them singletons. CDR1 is SNHLY, CDR2 FYNNEI, per germline. After removal of 4 bases from V and 4 bases from J, the junction contained 13 bases not matched to a gene. This CDR3 comprises 16 residues. This rearrangement joins TRBV2 to TRBJ2-7; TRBD2 matches at 7 bases. The sequencing sample was made of peripheral blood. This clonotype originated in a man aged 45-65 years with acute or convalescent COVID-19. CDR3 sequence (DNA): TGTGCCAGCAGTGTTGGCCCCCATCAACTAGCGTACGAGCAGTACTTC. This gives the protein CASSVGPHQLAYEQYF.